These T cell receptor beta chains were read from a single sample in a study of blood T cell repertoires in COVID-19. Assay: immunoSEQ multiplex PCR; the TCRdb copy retains only in-frame clones and omits some. The sample lists tens of thousands of clones; about nine tenths were seen once. Sequencing was performed on peripheral blood. The receptors were gathered from a man between 45 and 60 years old with active COVID-19. The CDR3 runs from the conserved cysteine through the conserved F or W. D genes are given only for firm matches.

len | d_gene | v_gene | CDR3aa
14 | TRBD1 | TRBV7-9 | CASSLAGQVSEQYF
15 | TRBD2 | TRBV11-3 | CASSLELAGTNEQFF
18 | TRBD2 | TRBV27 | CASSSPSSGGAVGNIQYF
13 | . | TRBV5-1 | CASSFLGTEIYTF
16 | . | TRBV15 | CATSRDAKTPGTEAFF
16 | TRBD2 | TRBV5-1 | CASSLDGLAGYNEQFF
13 | . | TRBV5-1 | CASRVRAQETQYF
15 | TRBD2 | TRBV15 | CATSRDRGDQETQYF
14 | . | TRBV5-1 | CASSFGQGGGELFF
16 | TRBD2 | TRBV7-9 | CASSLSLAGSYNEQFF
13 | . | TRBV14 | CASSQALNTEAFF
14 | TRBD2 | TRBV10-3 | CATGLSGRRREQYF
14 | . | TRBV19 | CASSSLQVYNEQFF
14 | . | TRBV7-2 | CASSTTGRIDEQYF
14 | . | TRBV28 | CASSLQRRNYGYTF
16 | . | TRBV25-1 | CASSEGNNRHTGELFF
12 | . | TRBV9 | CASSVEAGPQYF
13 | TRBD2 | TRBV11-2 | CASSSGLAGEQFF
14 | . | TRBV4-1 | CASSQDPQVWGYTF
17 | TRBD1 | TRBV4-3 | CASSQEGVGTDTYEQYF
15 | . | TRBV5-5 | CASSLGRESNQPQHF
15 | . | TRBV4-3 | CASSQDRVSNTEAFF
16 | TRBD2 | TRBV19 | CASSQSLAGGLNEQFF
14 | . | TRBV5-4 | CASSSQRATGELFF
22 | TRBD2 | TRBV18 | CASSPGLAVYTTPRPLTYEQYF
16 | TRBD1 | TRBV6-5 | CASSSRGQGMYSPLHF
15 | TRBD2 | TRBV7-8 | CASSYGLVSVNEQFF
14 | . | TRBV13 | CASSLGLGRYEQYF
13 | . | TRBV24-1 | CATSGVGAGELFF
14 | TRBD1 | TRBV5-1 | CASSWTGSTGELFF
13 | . | TRBV28 | CASRGKSYNEQFF
12 | . | TRBV28 | CASNNGGAEQYF
14 | . | TRBV18 | CASSPPGTADTQYF
16 | TRBD1 | TRBV19 | CASSRLMGQSNYGYTF
13 | . | TRBV2 | CASTPAVNTEAFF
16 | TRBD1 | TRBV7-9 | CASSFLQGSWGNTIYF
15 | . | TRBV24-1 | CATSSGGAGANVLTF
14 | . | TRBV3-1/TRBV3-2 | CASSQSDMNTEAFF
15 | TRBD2 | TRBV7-2 | CASSYPSGGTDTQYF
16 | TRBD2 | TRBV7-3 | CASSKTLAGPTDTQYF
15 | . | TRBV5-5 | CASSLNGGAGEKLFF
13 | . | TRBV29-1 | CSVRRATNEKLFF
17 | . | TRBV14 | CASSQPGWGTNTGELFF
18 | TRBD1 | TRBV6-4 | CASSEARGQDIRGYGYTF
14 | . | TRBV27 | CASKEESYNSPLHF
17 | TRBD2 | TRBV13 | CASSLGLSSGRTDTQYF
14 | . | TRBV9 | CASSARGYSYEQYF
16 | . | TRBV6-2/TRBV6-3 | CASSYNAGGPQETQYF
15 | TRBD1 | TRBV6-5 | CASRKHGTGDEKLFF